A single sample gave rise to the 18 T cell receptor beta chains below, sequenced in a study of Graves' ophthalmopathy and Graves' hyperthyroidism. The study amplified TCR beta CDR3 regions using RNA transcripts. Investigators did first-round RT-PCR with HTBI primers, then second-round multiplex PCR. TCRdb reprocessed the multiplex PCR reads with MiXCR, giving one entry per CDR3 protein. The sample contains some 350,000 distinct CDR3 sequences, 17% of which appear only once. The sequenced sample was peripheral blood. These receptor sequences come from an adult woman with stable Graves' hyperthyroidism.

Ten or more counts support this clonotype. CDR3 nucleotide sequence: TGTGCCAGCAGTCCCCGGCCGGTCCTCTACGAGCAGTACTTC. Translation gives CASSPRPVLYEQYF. V gene TRBV12-3 or TRBV12-4 combines with J gene TRBJ2-7, with D unclear. The CDR3 contains 14 residues. V shed 5 bases and J shed 3 bases, with 14 bases lying between them.

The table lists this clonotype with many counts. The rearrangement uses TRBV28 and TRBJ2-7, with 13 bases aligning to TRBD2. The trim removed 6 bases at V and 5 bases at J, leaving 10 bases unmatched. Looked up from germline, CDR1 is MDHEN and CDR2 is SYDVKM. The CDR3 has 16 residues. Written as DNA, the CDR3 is TGTGCCAGCAGCGGACTAGCGGGAGTCGGTCGTGACGAGCAGTACTTC. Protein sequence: CASSGLAGVGRDEQYF.

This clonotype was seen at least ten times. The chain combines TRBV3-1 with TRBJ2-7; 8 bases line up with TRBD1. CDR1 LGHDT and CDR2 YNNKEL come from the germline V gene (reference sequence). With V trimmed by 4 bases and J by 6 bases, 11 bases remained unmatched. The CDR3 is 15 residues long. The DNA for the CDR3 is TGTGCCAGCAGCCGGTTGGACAGGGCAAGAGGCGAGCAGTACTTC. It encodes CASSRLDRARGEQYF.

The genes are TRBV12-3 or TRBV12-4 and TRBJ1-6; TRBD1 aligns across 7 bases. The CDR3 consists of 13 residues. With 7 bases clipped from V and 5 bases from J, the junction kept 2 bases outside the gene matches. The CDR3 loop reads CASNRGDNSPLHF. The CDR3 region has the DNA TGTGCCAGCAACAGGGGCGATAATTCACCCCTCCACTTT.

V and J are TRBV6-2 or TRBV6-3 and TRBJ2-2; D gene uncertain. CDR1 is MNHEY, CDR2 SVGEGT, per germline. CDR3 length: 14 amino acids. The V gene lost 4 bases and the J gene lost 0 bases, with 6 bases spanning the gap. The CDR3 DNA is TGTGCCAGCAGTTTCGACCCGAACACCGGGGAGCTGTTTTTT. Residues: CASSFDPNTGELFF.

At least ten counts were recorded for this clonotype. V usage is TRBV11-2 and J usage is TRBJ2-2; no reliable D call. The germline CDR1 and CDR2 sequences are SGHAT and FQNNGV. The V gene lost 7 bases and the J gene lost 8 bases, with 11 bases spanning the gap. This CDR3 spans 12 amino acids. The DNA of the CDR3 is TGTGCCAGCAACCTTCGCGTGGGGGAGCTGTTTTTT. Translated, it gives CASNLRVGELFF.

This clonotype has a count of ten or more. CDR3 protein: CASSPAPGQVIYGYTF. The CDR3 DNA reads TGTGCCAGCAGCCCGGCACCGGGACAAGTTATCTATGGCTACACCTTC. The chain carries TRBV5-5 and TRBJ1-2; possible D gene TRBD1, 6 bases. Between the trimmed V and J ends, which lost 4 bases and 4 bases, there was a span of 20 bases. Germline values: CDR1 SGHKS, CDR2 YYEKEE (reference sequence). The length of the CDR3 is 16 residues.

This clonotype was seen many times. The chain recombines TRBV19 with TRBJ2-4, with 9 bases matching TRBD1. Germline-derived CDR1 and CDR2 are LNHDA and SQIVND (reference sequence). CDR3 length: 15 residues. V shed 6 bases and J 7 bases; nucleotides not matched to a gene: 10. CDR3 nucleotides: TGTGCCAGTAGCAAACAGGGGGCAAGAATCAACATTCAGTACTTC. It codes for CASSKQGARINIQYF.

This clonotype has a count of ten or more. For the CDR3, the DNA is TGTGCCAGCAGTGCCGACAGGGGCACTGAAGCTTTCTTT. Its protein is CASSADRGTEAFF. V is TRBV6-1 and J is TRBJ1-1; 8 nucleotides agree with TRBD1. CDR3 length: 13 amino acids. The junction had 2 bases not matched to a gene; V was cut back by 4 bases and J by 4 bases. Per the germline V gene, CDR1 is MNHNS and CDR2 is SASEGT.

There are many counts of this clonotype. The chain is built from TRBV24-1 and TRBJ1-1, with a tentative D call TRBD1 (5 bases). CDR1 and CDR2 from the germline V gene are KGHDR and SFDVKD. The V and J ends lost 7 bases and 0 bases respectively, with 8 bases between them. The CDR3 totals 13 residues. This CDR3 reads CATRGEMNTEAFF. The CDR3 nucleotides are TGTGCCACCAGGGGGGAAATGAACACTGAAGCTTTCTTT.

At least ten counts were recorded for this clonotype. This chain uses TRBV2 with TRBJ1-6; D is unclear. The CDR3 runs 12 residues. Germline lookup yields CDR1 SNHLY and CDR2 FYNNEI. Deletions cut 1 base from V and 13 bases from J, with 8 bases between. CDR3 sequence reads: CASSEGFGPLHF. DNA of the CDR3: TGTGCCAGCAGTGAAGGGTTTGGGCCCCTCCACTTT. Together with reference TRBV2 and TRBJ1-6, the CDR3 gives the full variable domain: EPEVTQTPSHQVTQMGQEVILRCVPISNHLYFYWYRQILGQKVEFLVSFYNNEISEKSEIFDDQFSVERPDGSNFTLKIRSTKLEDSAMYFCASSEGFGPLHFGNGTRLTVT.

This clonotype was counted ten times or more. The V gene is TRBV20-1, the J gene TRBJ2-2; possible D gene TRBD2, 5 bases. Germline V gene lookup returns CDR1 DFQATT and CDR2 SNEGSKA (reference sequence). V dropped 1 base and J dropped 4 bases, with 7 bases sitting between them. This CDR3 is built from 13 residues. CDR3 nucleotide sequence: TGCAGTGCTAGAGGGAGGACCACCGGGGAGCTGTTTTTT. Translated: CSARGRTTGELFF.

CDR3 in DNA: TGTGCCAGCAGCTCGAGACTAGCGGGATTGGACGAGCAGTACTTC. Its protein is CASSSRLAGLDEQYF. This chain connects TRBV7-3 to TRBJ2-7; 11 bases are shared with TRBD2. CDR1 is SGHTA, CDR2 FQGTGA, per germline. The CDR3 consists of 15 residues. J was trimmed by 5 bases and V by 4 bases; bases with no gene match: 7.

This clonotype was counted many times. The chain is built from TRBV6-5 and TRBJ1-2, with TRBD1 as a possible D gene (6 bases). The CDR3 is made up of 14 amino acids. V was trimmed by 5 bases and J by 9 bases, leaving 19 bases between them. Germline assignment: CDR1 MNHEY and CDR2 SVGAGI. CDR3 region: CASSPKQGIGSYTF. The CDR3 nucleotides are TGTGCCAGCAGTCCCAAACAGGGAATAGGGAGCTACACCTTC.

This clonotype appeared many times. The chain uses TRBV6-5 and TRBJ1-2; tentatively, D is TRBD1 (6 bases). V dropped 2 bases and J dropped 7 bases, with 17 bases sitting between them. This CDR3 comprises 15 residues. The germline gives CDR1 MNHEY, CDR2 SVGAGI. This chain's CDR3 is CASSYVATGLLGYTF. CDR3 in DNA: TGTGCCAGCAGTTACGTGGCTACAGGGTTGCTTGGCTACACCTTC.

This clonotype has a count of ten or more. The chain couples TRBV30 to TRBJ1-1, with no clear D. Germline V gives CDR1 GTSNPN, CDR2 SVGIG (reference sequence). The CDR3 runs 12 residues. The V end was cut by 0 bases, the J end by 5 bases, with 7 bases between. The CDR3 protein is CAWSVSWTEAFF. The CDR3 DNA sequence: TGTGCCTGGAGTGTAAGCTGGACTGAAGCTTTCTTT.

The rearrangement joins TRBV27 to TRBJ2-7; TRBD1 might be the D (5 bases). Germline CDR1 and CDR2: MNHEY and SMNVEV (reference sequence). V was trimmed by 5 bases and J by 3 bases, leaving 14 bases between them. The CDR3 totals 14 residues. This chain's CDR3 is CASSDADSLYEQYF. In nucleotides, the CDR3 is TGTGCCAGCAGTGACGCAGACAGCCTCTACGAGCAGTACTTC.

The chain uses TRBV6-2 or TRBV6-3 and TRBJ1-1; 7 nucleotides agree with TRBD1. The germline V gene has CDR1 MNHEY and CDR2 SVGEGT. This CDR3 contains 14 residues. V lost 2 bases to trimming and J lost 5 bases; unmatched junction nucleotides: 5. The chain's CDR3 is CASSYTTGVTEAFF. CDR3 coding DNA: TGTGCCAGCAGTTACACTACAGGGGTTACTGAAGCTTTCTTT.